Here is one TCR beta chain with its context. Antigen: not known. This same CDR3 is encoded by further DNA sequences in the sample. The table came from immunoSEQ multiplex PCR; TCRdb's copy has only in-frame clones and leaves some out. The data hold hundreds of thousands of clones, with around 96% observed a single time. The CDR3 is 11 residues long. Between the trimmed V and J ends, which lost 3 bases and 6 bases, there was a span of 4 bases. Per the germline V gene, CDR1 is SNHLY and CDR2 is FYNNEI. Naive CD8 isolation took CD45RO-negative cells positively selected for CCR7 and excluded terminally differentiated effector memory CD45RA+ cells. Participating donors were healthy, HIV-negative adults free of recent acute infections or vaccinations. This sample was taken from a study of shared clonotypes between healthy human individuals. Whole-study findings and limits: Depth was large, yet rarefaction showed that sorted-subset sequencing was incomplete. It was the non-shared clonotypes that had lower generation probabilities than clonotypes shared by all four donors.

The chain recombines TRBV2 with TRBJ2-3, with D unresolved. Specimen: naive CD8+ T cells sorted from blood. This clonotype originated in a woman aged 25 to 45 in good health. Here the CDR3 DNA reads TGTGCCAGCAGTGAGCCGGATACGCAGTATTTT. Amino acid sequence: CASSEPDTQYF.